A selection of T cell receptor beta chains follows, all from one sample in a study of shared clonotypes between healthy human individuals. Sequencing used immunoSEQ multiplex PCR; TCRdb keeps in-frame clones, though not all of them. The sample holds 2 million to 2.5 million clones, roughly 92% seen once. Sequenced input: naive CD4+ T cells from PBMCs. These receptors were obtained from a man between 18 and 35 years old in good health. Some clones in this sample may be carry-over from other donors' samples. CDR3s include the opening cysteine and the closing phenylalanine or tryptophan. The order of the fields is clone size, D gene, J gene, V gene, CDR3 protein, CDR3 DNA. The D gene is left open where the match is weak. Rows may omit the clone size; those that give it use once, few, many or a size class.

>NA|NA|TRBJ2-1|TRBV11-2
CASSFTNNNEQFF
TGTGCCAGCAGCTTCACCAACAACAATGAGCAGTTCTTC
>NA|TRBD1|TRBJ2-3|TRBV5-1
CASSIPGTGGPPDTQYF
TGCGCCAGCAGCATCCCGGGGACAGGGGGCCCCCCTGATACGCAGTATTTT
>NA|TRBD2|TRBJ2-5|TRBV5-1
CASSSGTSGSETQYF
TGCGCCAGCAGCTCCGGGACTAGCGGGAGCGAGACCCAGTACTTC
>NA|TRBD2|TRBJ2-2|TRBV27
CASSKAGGGSGELFF
TGTGCCAGCAGTAAAGCGGGAGGAGGATCCGGGGAGCTGTTTTTT
>NA|TRBD2|TRBJ2-1|TRBV7-3
CASSLSGREQFF
TGTGCCAGCAGCCTCAGCGGGAGGGAACAGTTCTTC
>NA|TRBD2|TRBJ2-3|TRBV10-3
CATRDYSTDTQYF
TGTGCCACCCGGGACTACAGCACAGATACGCAGTATTTT
>NA|TRBD1|TRBJ1-2|TRBV2
CASSVQGADYGYTF
TGTGCCAGCAGCGTCCAGGGGGCGGACTATGGCTACACCTTC
>once|TRBD2|TRBJ2-5|TRBV5-4
CASSWGGGGRETQYF
TGTGCCAGCAGCTGGGGCGGGGGGGGCCGAGAGACCCAGTACTTC
>NA|TRBD2|TRBJ2-5|TRBV7-3
CASSLRPSGGRETQYF
TGTGCCAGCAGCTTACGGCCTAGCGGTGGGCGAGAGACCCAGTACTTC
>NA|NA|TRBJ2-4|TRBV10-3
CAISESSKNIQYF
TGTGCCATCAGTGAGTCGTCCAAAAACATTCAGTACTTC
>NA|NA|TRBJ1-5|TRBV30
CAWSVLLGGGQPQHF
TGTGCCTGGAGTGTACTTTTGGGCGGGGGTCAGCCCCAGCATTTT
>NA|TRBD1|TRBJ1-1|TRBV5-1
CASSSGTGGWTEAFF
TGCGCCAGCAGCTCGGGGACAGGGGGATGGACTGAAGCTTTCTTT
>few|NA|TRBJ1-1|TRBV9
CASSIRANTEAFF
TGTGCCAGCAGCATCCGGGCGAACACTGAAGCTTTCTTT
>NA|TRBD1|TRBJ1-2|TRBV5-1
CASSYTPPGQGYGYTF
TGCGCCAGCAGCTATACCCCCCCGGGACAGGGGTATGGCTACACCTTC
>NA|NA|TRBJ2-7|TRBV21-1
CASSFTPGSRVYEQYF
TGTGCCAGCAGCTTTACCCCCGGGAGTAGGGTGTACGAGCAGTACTTC
>NA|NA|TRBJ1-2|TRBV6-6
CASSRARADYGYTF
TGTGCCAGCAGTAGGGCCAGGGCTGACTATGGCTACACCTTC
>NA|NA|TRBJ2-3|TRBV29-1
CSTLGPGDTQYF
TGCAGCACCCTAGGCCCAGGAGATACGCAGTATTTT
>NA|NA|TRBJ2-2|TRBV27
CASKSGVRTGELFF
TGTGCCAGCAAGTCGGGAGTGCGGACCGGGGAGCTGTTTTTT
>NA|TRBD2|TRBJ2-3|TRBV28
CASSSLEASGRTDTQYF
TGTGCCAGCAGTTCCCTAGAGGCTAGCGGGAGAACAGATACGCAGTATTTT
>NA|NA|TRBJ2-5|TRBV10-3
CATRGQVGETQYF
TGTGCCACCAGGGGCCAAGTTGGGGAGACCCAGTACTTC
>NA|TRBD1|TRBJ2-4|TRBV5-1
CASSIQGAIQYF
TGCGCCAGCAGCATACAGGGGGCGATTCAGTACTTC
>NA|NA|TRBJ2-3|TRBV10-3
CAISERASARGDTQYF
TGTGCCATCAGTGAGCGAGCTAGCGCCAGAGGAGATACGCAGTATTTT
>NA|NA|TRBJ1-1|TRBV7-2
CASSFYGTNTEAFF
TGTGCCAGCAGCTTTTACGGGACAAACACTGAAGCTTTCTTT
>NA|NA|TRBJ2-7|TRBV2
CASATGSTSSYEQYF
TGTGCCAGCGCAACAGGGTCAACTAGCTCCTACGAGCAGTACTTC
>NA|NA|TRBJ2-6|TRBV19
CASIPGVAGANVLTF
TGTGCCAGTATCCCAGGGGTGGCTGGGGCCAACGTCCTGACTTTC
>NA|TRBD2|TRBJ2-3|TRBV30
CAWRGGLADTQYF
TGTGCCTGGAGGGGGGGACTAGCGGATACGCAGTATTTT
>NA|NA|TRBJ2-2|TRBV28
CASSSPSRAGDTGELFF
TGTGCCAGCAGTTCCCCCTCAAGGGCCGGGGACACCGGGGAGCTGTTTTTT
>NA|TRBD1|TRBJ2-5|TRBV28
CASSIYRGVKETQYF
TGTGCCAGCAGTATCTACAGGGGGGTAAAAGAGACCCAGTACTTC